These T cell receptor beta chains were read from a single sample in a study of PD-L1 blockade in urothelial cancer. Method: immunoSEQ multiplex PCR; TCRdb's copy keeps in-frame clones and lacks some. The sample holds tens of thousands of clones, about 76% seen once. Sequencing used PBMCs, obtained around atezolizumab (anti-PD-L1) treatment. Every receptor here comes from a man between 65 and 85 years old with urothelial cancer. The CDR3 runs from the conserved cysteine through the conserved F or W. The D gene is left open where the match is weak. Clone size is given for some rows only: seen once, a few or many times, or a class if the clone is expanded.

cdr3_aa	cdr3_nt	j_call	clone_size	v_call	d_call
CASSTGQGGNQPQHF	TGTGCCAGCAGTACGGGACAGGGAGGCAATCAGCCCCAGCATTTT	TRBJ1-5	few	TRBV2	TRBD1
CASSQLPTGGERETQYF	TGCGCCAGCAGCCAGTTACCGACAGGGGGCGAGAGAGAGACCCAGTACTTC	TRBJ2-5	NA	TRBV5-1	TRBD1
CASSLRSPTGELFF	TGTGCCAGCAGCTTGCGTAGTCCCACCGGGGAGCTGTTTTTT	TRBJ2-2	NA	TRBV5-4	NA
CASSLGQTSGANVLTF	TGTGCCAGCAGCTTGGGACAGACCTCTGGGGCCAACGTCCTGACTTTC	TRBJ2-6	NA	TRBV6-6	TRBD1
CASSELAGGRNTDTQYF	TGCGCCAGCAGTGAGTTGGCGGGAGGACGAAACACAGATACGCAGTATTTT	TRBJ2-3	NA	TRBV10-1	TRBD2
CASSVGRARETQYF	TGTGCCAGCAGTGTGGGCAGGGCGAGGGAGACCCAGTACTTC	TRBJ2-5	NA	TRBV6-1	NA
CASSPSRSINYGYTF	TGTGCCAGCTCACCAAGCAGGTCCATTAACTATGGCTACACCTTC	TRBJ1-2	NA	TRBV18	NA
CASSAYGGSSRETQYF	TGTGCCAGCAGCGCGTATGGCGGGAGCAGCCGCGAGACCCAGTACTTC	TRBJ2-5	NA	TRBV5-6	TRBD2
CASSSEAYGYTF	TGTGCCAGCAGCTCCGAGGCCTATGGCTACACCTTC	TRBJ1-2	NA	TRBV7-9	NA
CASSGPGLVYEQYF	TGTGCCAGTAGTGGCCCAGGGCTGGTCTACGAGCAGTACTTC	TRBJ2-7	NA	TRBV19	NA
CASSPRAGTETQYF	TGTGCCAGCAGCCCCCGAGCGGGTACGGAGACCCAGTACTTC	TRBJ2-5	once	TRBV5-4	NA
CASSVRSGTSGRATDTQYF	TGCGCCAGCAGCGTCCGCTCCGGGACTAGCGGGAGGGCCACAGATACGCAGTATTTT	TRBJ2-3	NA	TRBV5-1	TRBD2
CASSVRSLNTGELFF	TGTGCCAGCAGTGTAAGGAGTTTGAACACCGGGGAGCTGTTTTTT	TRBJ2-2	NA	TRBV6-1	NA
CASSQAPGLAGGGRYF	TGTGCCAGCAGCCAAGCGCCGGGACTAGCGGGAGGAGGCCGGTATTTT	TRBJ2-3	NA	TRBV14	TRBD2
CASSLSGVNTGELFF	TGTGCCAGCAGCTTATCAGGGGTGAACACCGGGGAGCTGTTTTTT	TRBJ2-2	NA	TRBV11-2	NA
CAWTIGGQQAFF	TGTGCCTGGACTATAGGAGGACAGCAAGCTTTCTTT	TRBJ1-1	NA	TRBV30	NA
CASSPATGGYTF	TGTGCCAGCTCACCAGCAACGGGTGGCTACACCTTC	TRBJ1-2	NA	TRBV18	NA
CASSLDGGNTIYF	TGCGCCAGCAGCTTGGACGGGGGAAACACCATATATTTT	TRBJ1-3	few	TRBV5-1	NA
CASSQMKGQGVLNYGYTF	TGTGCCAGCAGCCAAATGAAGGGACAGGGAGTCTTGAACTATGGCTACACCTTC	TRBJ1-2	NA	TRBV11-1	TRBD1
CASKSSGAYNEQFF	TGTGCCAGCAAGAGTAGCGGAGCCTACAATGAGCAGTTCTTC	TRBJ2-1	few	TRBV2	NA
CASSGLAGDEQYF	TGTGCCAGCAGTGGACTAGCGGGAGACGAGCAGTACTTC	TRBJ2-7	NA	TRBV2	TRBD2
CASSPGTGNDSGELFF	TGTGCCAGCAGCCCCGGGACAGGGAACGATTCCGGGGAGCTGTTTTTT	TRBJ2-2	NA	TRBV5-8	TRBD1
CASSSRRDSGNTIYF	TGTGCCAGCAGCTCCCGACGGGACTCTGGAAACACCATATATTTT	TRBJ1-3	NA	TRBV9	NA
CASSNLGLVNTGELFF	TGTGCCAGCAGCAACTTAGGACTAGTGAACACCGGGGAGCTGTTTTTT	TRBJ2-2	NA	TRBV9	TRBD2
CAISVGRENEDTQYF	TGTGCCATCAGTGTCGGGCGGGAGAATGAAGATACGCAGTATTTT	TRBJ2-3	NA	TRBV10-3	TRBD2
CASSEVAGAGNEQFF	TGTGCCAGCAGTGAAGTAGCGGGAGCTGGGAATGAGCAGTTCTTC	TRBJ2-1	NA	TRBV6-1	TRBD2
CASSLGGRDQPQHF	TGTGCCAGCAGCTTGGGAGGGAGGGATCAGCCCCAGCATTTT	TRBJ1-5	NA	TRBV5-6	NA
CASSGQGAKTEAFF	TGTGCCAGCAGTGGACAGGGGGCTAAGACTGAAGCTTTCTTT	TRBJ1-1	NA	TRBV28	TRBD1
CASSEWNFKGVTGELFF	TGCGCCAGCAGTGAGTGGAACTTCAAAGGGGTCACCGGGGAGCTGTTTTTT	TRBJ2-2	few	TRBV10-1	NA
CASSIGLGSLPQFF	TGCGCCAGCAGCATAGGACTAGGTTCCCTACCTCAGTTCTTC	TRBJ2-1	NA	TRBV5-1	TRBD2
CASRPPYGTSGWGEQYF	TGTGCCAGCAGGCCACCCTACGGGACTAGCGGCTGGGGGGAGCAGTACTTC	TRBJ2-7	NA	TRBV2	TRBD2
CASSIDRSNQPQHF	TGTGCCAGTAGTATCGACAGGAGCAATCAGCCCCAGCATTTT	TRBJ1-5	NA	TRBV19	NA
CASSQLPGAMTYEQYF	TGCGCCAGCAGCCAACTACCGGGAGCAATGACCTACGAGCAGTACTTC	TRBJ2-7	NA	TRBV4-1	NA